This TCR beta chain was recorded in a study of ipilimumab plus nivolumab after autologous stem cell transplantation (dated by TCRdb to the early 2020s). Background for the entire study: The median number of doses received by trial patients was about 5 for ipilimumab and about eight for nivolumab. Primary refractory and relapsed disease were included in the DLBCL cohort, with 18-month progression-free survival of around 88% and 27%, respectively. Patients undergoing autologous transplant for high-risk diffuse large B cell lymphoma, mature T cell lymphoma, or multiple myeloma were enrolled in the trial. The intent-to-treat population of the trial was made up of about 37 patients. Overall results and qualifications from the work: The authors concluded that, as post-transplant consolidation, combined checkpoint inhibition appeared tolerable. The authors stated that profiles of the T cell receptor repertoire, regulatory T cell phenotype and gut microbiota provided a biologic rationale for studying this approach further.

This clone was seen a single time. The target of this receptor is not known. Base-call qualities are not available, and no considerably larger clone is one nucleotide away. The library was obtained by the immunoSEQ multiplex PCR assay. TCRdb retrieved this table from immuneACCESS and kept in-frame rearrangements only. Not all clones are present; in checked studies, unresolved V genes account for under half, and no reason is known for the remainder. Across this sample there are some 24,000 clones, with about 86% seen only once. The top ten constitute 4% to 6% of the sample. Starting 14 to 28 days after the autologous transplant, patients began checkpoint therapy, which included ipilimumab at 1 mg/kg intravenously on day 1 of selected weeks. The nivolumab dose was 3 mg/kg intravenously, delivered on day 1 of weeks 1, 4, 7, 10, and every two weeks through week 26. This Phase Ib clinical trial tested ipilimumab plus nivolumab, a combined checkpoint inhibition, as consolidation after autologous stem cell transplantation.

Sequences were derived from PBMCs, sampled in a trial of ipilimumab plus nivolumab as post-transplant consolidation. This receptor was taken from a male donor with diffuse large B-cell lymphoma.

This receptor carries the CDR3 CSVQGSHADTQYF. The DNA sequence is as follows: TGCAGCGTTCAGGGTTCTCACGCAGATACGCAGTATTTT. The sequence joins TRBV29-1 to TRBJ2-3; the D gene is possibly TRBD1, with 5 bases matching. V loses 5 bases, J loses 4 bases, and the germline ends lie 13 bases apart. From the cysteine through the phenylalanine, the CDR3 covers 13 amino acids. The retained sequence is limited to the CDR3, 39 bases, with the frame set at the first base. CDR1 and CDR2 are read off the germline V gene as SQVTM and ANQGSEA.